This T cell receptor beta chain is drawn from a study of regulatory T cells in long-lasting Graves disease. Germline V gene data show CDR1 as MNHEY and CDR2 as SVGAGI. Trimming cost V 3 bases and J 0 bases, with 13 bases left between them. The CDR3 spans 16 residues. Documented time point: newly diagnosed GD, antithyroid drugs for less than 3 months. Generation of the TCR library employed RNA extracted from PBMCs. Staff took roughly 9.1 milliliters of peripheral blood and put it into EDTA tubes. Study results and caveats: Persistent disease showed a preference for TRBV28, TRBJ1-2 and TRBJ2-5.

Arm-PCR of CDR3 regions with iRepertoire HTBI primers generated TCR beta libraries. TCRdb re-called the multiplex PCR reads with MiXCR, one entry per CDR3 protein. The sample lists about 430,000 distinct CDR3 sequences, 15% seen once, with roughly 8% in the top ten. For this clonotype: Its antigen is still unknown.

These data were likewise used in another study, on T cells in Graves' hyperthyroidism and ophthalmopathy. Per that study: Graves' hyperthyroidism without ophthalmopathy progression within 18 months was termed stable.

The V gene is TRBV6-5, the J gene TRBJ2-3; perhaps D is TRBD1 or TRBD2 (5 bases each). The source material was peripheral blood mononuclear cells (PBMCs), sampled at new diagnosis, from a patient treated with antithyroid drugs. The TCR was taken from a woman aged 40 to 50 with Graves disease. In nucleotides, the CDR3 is TGTGCCAGCAGTTATTCGGGGCCAACTAGCACAGATACGCAGTATTTT. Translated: CASSYSGPTSTDTQYF.